Each of the 31 T cell receptor beta chains below was sequenced from the same sample in a study of T cell changes during pregnancy in multiple sclerosis (dated by TCRdb to between 2018 and 2021). Library prep was done by the immunoSEQ multiplex PCR assay. The table comes from immuneACCESS by way of TCRdb, which keeps in-frame sequences with V and J called. Part of the clones is missing from these tables; in studies checked, under half for an unresolved V gene and the rest for unknown reasons. This sample holds some 60,000 clones; 80% to 95% were observed only once. The ten largest clonotypes hold 5.5% to 7% of the sample. The sample in question was peripheral blood, obtained in the third trimester of pregnancy. Receptors originate from a female donor in good health, enrolled as a control in a pregnancy study.

A single count supports this clone. The chain is built from TRBV5-1 and TRBJ2-5; 10 nucleotides align to TRBD1. This CDR3 comprises 15 residues. Losses at the gene ends were 6 bases for V and 5 bases for J; bases not matched to a gene: 10. Germline V gene data show CDR1 as SGHRS and CDR2 as YFSETQ. DNA for the CDR3: TGCGCCAGCAACAAAGGACAGGGGGTGAGGGAGACCCAGTACTTC. As protein: CASNKGQGVRETQYF.

This chain uses TRBV6-5 with TRBJ2-5; perhaps TRBD1 as D (6 bases). Germline values: CDR1 MNHEY, CDR2 SVGAGI. The CDR3 extends over 14 amino acids. Trimming took off 5 bases at V and 5 bases at J, with 15 bases between the two ends. The CDR3 loop reads CASSERQVQETQYF. The CDR3 nucleotides read TGTGCCAGCAGTGAAAGACAGGTACAGGAGACCCAGTACTTC.

This sequence joins TRBV18 and TRBJ1-5; TRBD1 agrees at 8 bases. V shed 2 bases and J 0 bases; nucleotides not matched to a gene: 9. The V gene's germline CDR1 is KGHSH and CDR2 LQKENI. The CDR3 sequence is 18 residues long. CDR3 DNA: TGTGCCAGCTCACCAGTAACAGGGGGTGAACATAGCAATCAGCCCCAGCATTTT. This encodes CASSPVTGGEHSNQPQHF.

The chain combines TRBV7-6 with TRBJ1-2; D uncertain. In germline, CDR1 is SGHVS, CDR2 FNYEAQ. The CDR3 consists of 14 residues. V lost 5 bases and J 2 bases, leaving 12 bases between the germline ends. CDR3 coding DNA: TGTGCCAGCAGCCCGATGGGGAGGAACTATGGCTACACCTTC. Its translation is CASSPMGRNYGYTF.

The rearrangement links TRBV11-2 to TRBJ2-7; 12 nucleotides align to TRBD1. J gave up 7 bases and V 1 base, and 5 bases lay outside the gene matches. The germline gives CDR1 SGHAT, CDR2 FQNNGV. The length of the CDR3 is 15 residues. The CDR3 region is CASSLGDRGLGEQYF. CDR3 bases: TGTGCCAGCAGCTTAGGGGACAGGGGGCTGGGGGAGCAGTACTTC.

This chain joins TRBV18 and TRBJ2-2; the match to TRBD2 covers 8 bases. The CDR3 sequence is 17 residues long. Germline-derived CDR1 and CDR2 are KGHSH and LQKENI. V lost 0 bases, J lost 3 bases, and 6 bases stayed unmatched. The CDR3 nucleotides are TGTGCCAGCTCACCACCCGCCGGGAGGGGTGACACCGGGGAGCTGTTTTTT. Protein sequence: CASSPPAGRGDTGELFF.

V is TRBV11-3 and J is TRBJ2-6; perhaps TRBD2 as D (6 bases). The CDR3 is made up of 16 amino acids. The germline V and J ends were trimmed by 7 bases and 1 base, with 14 bases remaining between them. Germline V gene data show CDR1 as SGHNT and CDR2 as YENEEA. The CDR3 DNA reads TGTGCCAGCACCCCTCCGGGAGAGTCTGGGGCCAACGTCCTGACTTTC. The encoded protein is CASTPPGESGANVLTF.

This clone was counted only a few times. The CDR3 region has the DNA TGTGCCAGTAGTATCAGGACAGGGGATGGTGGCTACACCTTC. Protein product: CASSIRTGDGGYTF. The chain joins TRBV19 to TRBJ1-2; TRBD1 aligns across 9 bases. CDR1 is LNHDA and CDR2 is SQIVND in the germline V gene (reference sequence). The CDR3 length is 14 residues. The V segment lost 3 bases and the J segment 7 bases; nucleotides outside the gene matches: 6.

V and J are TRBV7-2 and TRBJ1-1; 7 positions agree with TRBD1. The CDR3 is 15 residues long. Trimming at V came to 5 bases and at J to 2 bases, leaving 8 bases not matched to a gene. Germline V gene sequence: CDR1 SGHTA, CDR2 FQGNSA. The CDR3 sequence is CASSEQTGLNTEAFF. The CDR3 DNA is TGTGCCAGCAGCGAGCAGACAGGGCTTAACACTGAAGCTTTCTTT. The full variable domain, with the rest looked up from reference TRBV7-2 and TRBJ1-1, is GAGVSQSPSNKVTEKGKDVELRCDPISGHTALYWYRQSLGQGLEFLIYFQGNSAPDKSGLPSDRFSAERTGGSVSTLTIQRTQQEDSAVYLCASSEQTGLNTEAFFGQGTRLTVV.

The V call is TRBV27, the J call TRBJ2-2, with 10 bases that match TRBD2. The V gene end was trimmed by 6 bases and the J gene end by 5 bases; junction bases not matched to a gene: 30. Germline V gene sequence: CDR1 MNHEY, CDR2 SMNVEV (reference sequence). The CDR3 runs 23 residues. The CDR3 bases are TGTGCCAGCAGGGTGTCGGGCAACACGGGGTGGCAAGCGGGAGGGATAGTAACCGGGGAGCTGTTTTTT. Translating gives CASRVSGNTGWQAGGIVTGELFF.

This chain joins TRBV5-5 and TRBJ1-2; tentatively, D is TRBD1 (6 bases). Deletions cut 4 bases from V and 10 bases from J, with 11 bases between. Germline CDR1 and CDR2: SGHKS and YYEKEE (reference sequence). This CDR3 comprises 11 residues. In nucleotides, the CDR3 is TGTGCCAGCAGCACAGGGTCTGCCTACACCTTC. It is translated as CASSTGSAYTF.

The chain has TRBV7-6 and TRBJ2-1, with 10 bases fitting TRBD2. The CDR3 covers 15 residues. Trimming took 2 bases from V and 9 from J; bases not matched to a gene: 7. CDR1 and CDR2 (germline): SGHVS, FNYEAQ. The CDR3 sequence is CASSLQAGGLVEQFF. The CDR3 DNA reads as TGTGCCAGCAGCTTACAAGCGGGGGGGCTGGTTGAGCAGTTCTTC.

The genes are TRBV5-1 and TRBJ1-1; D unresolved. Trimming took off 0 bases at V and 3 bases at J, with 12 bases between the two ends. This CDR3 has 15 amino acids. CDR1 and CDR2 (germline): SGHRS, YFSETQ. The CDR3: CASSLVPGWDTEAFF. Written as DNA, the CDR3 is TGCGCCAGCAGCTTGGTCCCGGGGTGGGACACTGAAGCTTTCTTT.

J is TRBJ2-1 and V is TRBV6-1; possible D gene TRBD2, 6 bases. This CDR3 comprises 15 residues. CDR1 and CDR2 (germline): MNHNS, SASEGT. V was trimmed by 6 bases and J by 0 bases, leaving 12 bases between them. The CDR3 DNA follows: TGTGCCAGCAGCCGATCTAGCGTCTCCTACAATGAGCAGTTCTTC. It is translated as CASSRSSVSYNEQFF.

The chain recombines TRBV19 with TRBJ2-7; the match to TRBD2 covers 7 bases. Germline values: CDR1 LNHDA, CDR2 SQIVND (reference sequence). V was pared by 5 bases and J by 2 bases, with 6 bases of the junction left unmatched. CDR3 length: 14 residues. The CDR3 DNA reads TGTGCCAGTAGTGCGTCTAGCGGACCCTACGAGCAGTACTTC. This sequence encodes CASSASSGPYEQYF.

The genes are TRBV5-4 and TRBJ2-1; D is undetermined. The V end was cut by 4 bases, the J end by 5 bases, with 7 bases between. This CDR3 is 12 amino acids long. The germline gives CDR1 SGHNT, CDR2 YYREEE (reference sequence). DNA of the CDR3: TGTGCCAGCAGCCCGTATAACAATGAGCAGTTCTTC. It specifies CASSPYNNEQFF.

This chain connects TRBV7-9 to TRBJ2-7; D is perhaps TRBD2 (6 bases). V was shortened by 1 base and J by 5 bases, with 12 bases between the two germline ends. CDR1 is SEHNR, CDR2 FQNEAQ, per germline (reference sequence). The CDR3 consists of 14 residues. The CDR3: CASSLGETSDEQYF. Here the CDR3 DNA reads TGTGCCAGCAGCTTAGGCGAGACTAGTGACGAGCAGTACTTC.

This clone was counted once. The rearrangement links TRBV19 to TRBJ2-3; TRBD2 aligns across 9 bases. The germline V gene has CDR1 LNHDA and CDR2 SQIVND (reference sequence). This CDR3 comprises 17 residues. The V and J ends lost 1 base and 5 bases, in that order; junction bases with no gene match: 10. CDR3 in amino acids: CASSIALTSGRGDTQYF. CDR3 coding DNA: TGTGCCAGTAGTATAGCCCTGACTAGCGGAAGAGGAGATACGCAGTATTTT.

J is TRBJ2-1 and V is TRBV13; 8 nucleotides match TRBD2. V shed 4 bases and J 0 bases; nucleotides not matched to a gene: 5. The CDR3 runs to 16 residues. The germline V gene has CDR1 PRHDT and CDR2 FYEKMQ (reference sequence). As DNA, the CDR3 is TGTGCCAGCAGCTACTTAGCGGGGAGCTCCTACAATGAGCAGTTCTTC. Translating it yields CASSYLAGSSYNEQFF.

The gene calls are TRBV7-8 and TRBJ2-1; D call uncertain. CDR3 length: 11 amino acids. V shed 1 base and J shed 8 bases, with 3 bases lying between them. CDR1 and CDR2 from the germline V gene are SGHVS and FQNEAQ. The CDR3 bases are TGTGCCAGCAGCTTAGTCGATGAGCAGTTCTTC. It yields the protein CASSLVDEQFF.

V and J are TRBV5-1 and TRBJ1-1; 8 bases map to TRBD1. The CDR3 runs 14 residues. CDR1 and CDR2 (germline): SGHRS, YFSETQ. With V trimmed by 4 bases and J by 4 bases, 6 bases remained unmatched. CDR3 sequence (DNA): TGCGCCAGCAGCGATCAAACAGGGGGCACTGAAGCTTTCTTT. It codes for CASSDQTGGTEAFF.

This sequence joins TRBV4-3 and TRBJ1-4, with TRBD1 identical over 7 bases. J lost 8 bases, V lost 0 bases, and 18 bases had no gene match. The CDR3 covers 19 residues. Germline CDR1 LGHNA, CDR2 YSLEER. The CDR3 protein is CASSQDGQPQGLPGEKLFF. As DNA, the CDR3 is TGCGCCAGCAGCCAAGATGGGCAGCCACAGGGGCTCCCGGGGGAAAAACTGTTTTTT.

This sequence joins TRBV13 and TRBJ2-5; 9 positions agree with TRBD2. The germline V gene encodes CDR1 PRHDT and CDR2 FYEKMQ (reference sequence). The CDR3 totals 15 residues. V trimming: 6 bases; J trimming: 2 bases; junction bases outside the gene matches: 7. The CDR3 loop is CASRKSGGIQETQYF. In nucleotides, the CDR3 is TGTGCCAGCAGGAAAAGCGGGGGGATACAAGAGACCCAGTACTTC.

The chain employs TRBV25-1 and TRBJ2-1, with TRBD2 matching 7 bases. Germline V lookup: CDR1 MGHDK, CDR2 SYGVNS. Trimming cost V 3 bases and J 2 bases; bases outside gene matches: 4. CDR3 length: 15 residues. The CDR3 DNA follows: TGTGCCAGCAGTGATGTAGCGGGTGCCTACAATGAGCAGTTCTTC. Translated, it gives CASSDVAGAYNEQFF.

CDR3 nucleotides: TGTGCCTGGGGACTAGCGGGAGGGACCTACGAGCAGTACTTC. Translation gives CAWGLAGGTYEQYF. The rearrangement uses TRBV30 and TRBJ2-7; 15 nucleotides line up with TRBD2. Germline-derived CDR1 and CDR2 are GTSNPN and SVGIG (reference sequence). This CDR3 spans 14 amino acids. Unmatched junction bases numbered 1, after V lost 5 bases and J lost 2 bases.

This chain uses TRBV10-3 with TRBJ2-3; TRBD1 agrees at 7 bases. Germline lookup yields CDR1 ENHRY and CDR2 SYGVKD. Trimming removed 11 bases from V and 3 bases from J; junction bases left unmatched: 8. The length of the CDR3 is 13 residues. CDR3 DNA sequence: TGTGCCGGCCGGGACAGAGAAACAGATACGCAGTATTTT. Translated, it gives CAGRDRETDTQYF.

Comments on this clone: It is likely a read error, because the conserved phenylalanine at the end of the CDR3 is missing. The J gene is TRBJ2-3, the V gene TRBV4-1; 9 positions match TRBD2. CDR1 and CDR2 (germline): MGHRA, YSYEKL. The ends lost 4 bases at V and 2 bases at J; junction bases unmatched: 4. The CDR3 is made up of 15 amino acids. Here the CDR3 reads CASSPPSGNTDTQYL. As DNA, the CDR3 is TGCGCCAGCAGCCCCCCTAGCGGGAACACAGATACGCAGTATCTT.

V and J are TRBV7-8 and TRBJ1-5; D is uncertain. V lost 5 bases and J lost 0, with 11 bases in between. The CDR3 spans 15 residues. Germline CDR1 and CDR2: SGHVS and FQNEAQ. DNA for the CDR3: TGTGCCAGCAGCGCGTACGTCGGTAGCAATCAGCCCCAGCATTTT. Translated, it gives CASSAYVGSNQPQHF.

J is TRBJ2-5 and V is TRBV7-8; TRBD2 aligns across 11 bases. After removal of 3 bases from V and 2 bases from J, the junction contained 11 bases not matched to a gene. CDR3 length equals 18 residues. Germline-derived CDR1 and CDR2 are SGHVS and FQNEAQ. CDR3 DNA sequence: TGTGCCAGCAGCTTGTTAGTAGCGGGAGGGTATAGTCAAGAGACCCAGTACTTC. This gives the protein CASSLLVAGGYSQETQYF. Drawing the rest from reference TRBV7-8 and TRBJ2-5, the complete variable domain is GAGVSQSPRYKVAKRGQDVALRCDPISGHVSLFWYQQALGQGPEFLTYFQNEAQLDKSGLPSDRFFAERPEGSVSTLKIQRTQQEDSAVYLCASSLLVAGGYSQETQYFGPGTRLLVL.

The chain joins TRBV19 to TRBJ2-3, with D perhaps matching TRBD1 (5 bases). This CDR3 is built from 12 residues. V shed 8 bases and J shed 0 bases, with 6 bases lying between them. Germline-derived CDR1 and CDR2 are LNHDA and SQIVND (reference sequence). In DNA, the CDR3 is TGTGCCAGTCGACAGAGCACAGATACGCAGTATTTT. Its translation: CASRQSTDTQYF.

CDR3: CASSRQGIASGANVLTF. The CDR3 bases are TGCGCCAGCAGCCGACAGGGGATCGCCTCTGGGGCCAACGTCCTGACTTTC. The chain uses TRBV5-1 and TRBJ2-6; 8 positions match TRBD1. Germline V gene sequence: CDR1 SGHRS, CDR2 YFSETQ. The CDR3 spans 17 residues. The junction had 6 bases not matched to a gene; V was cut back by 4 bases and J by 0 bases.